The 27 T cell receptor beta chains in this list originate from one sample, sequenced in a study of T cell responses to AZD1222 COVID-19 vaccine. Libraries were prepared by immunoSEQ multiplex PCR; TCRdb keeps only in-frame clonotypes and omits some of them. This table has about 120,000 clones, about nine tenths appearing once. Sequences were derived from peripheral blood, sampled on day 0 of AZD1222 vaccination. Receptors originate from an adult in good health.

A single count supports this clone. The chain has TRBV9 and TRBJ2-1; D possibly corresponds to TRBD1 (5 bases). The V gene's germline CDR1 is SGDLS and CDR2 YYNGEE. This CDR3 region has 12 residues. With 3 bases removed from V and 10 bases from J, the gap between germline ends came to 11 bases. The CDR3 region is CASSEGMNEQFF. CDR3 nucleotides: TGTGCCAGCAGCGAGGGGATGAACGAGCAGTTCTTC.

The chain recombines TRBV15 with TRBJ1-1; 10 positions match TRBD1. V lost 3 bases, J lost 4 bases, and 11 bases stayed unmatched. CDR1 is LNHNV, CDR2 YYDKDF, per germline (reference sequence). The CDR3 is 17 amino acids. CDR3 residues: CATSRPGTGALSTEAFF. The CDR3 DNA is TGTGCCACCAGCAGGCCCGGGACAGGGGCCTTATCCACTGAAGCTTTCTTT.

This clone was seen only once. V is TRBV5-1 and J is TRBJ1-5; TRBD1 might be the D (6 bases). CDR3 length: 15 amino acids. V lost 2 bases and J 2 bases, leaving 11 bases between the germline ends. Germline V gene lookup returns CDR1 SGHRS and CDR2 YFSETQ. The CDR3 protein is CASSFTAGGNQPQHF. CDR3 bases: TGCGCCAGCAGCTTCACAGCAGGGGGCAATCAGCCCCAGCATTTT.

This clone was seen once. This chain joins TRBV19 and TRBJ1-1; D is uncertain. The CDR3 spans 13 residues. V was trimmed by 7 bases and J by 0 bases, leaving 9 bases between them. From germline, CDR1 is LNHDA and CDR2 SQIVND (reference sequence). The CDR3 DNA reads TGTGCCAGTACAACGGGGATGAACACTGAAGCTTTCTTT. This translates into CASTTGMNTEAFF.

The chain joins TRBV5-5 to TRBJ2-1, with D hard to call. This CDR3 contains 13 residues. Germline V gene data show CDR1 as SGHKS and CDR2 as YYEKEE (reference sequence). V was shortened by 0 bases and J by 2 bases, with 3 bases between the two germline ends. The CDR3 protein is CASSLDPYNEQFF. The CDR3 DNA reads as TGTGCCAGCAGCTTGGATCCCTACAATGAGCAGTTCTTC.

This clone showed up just a few times. The J gene is TRBJ2-7, the V gene TRBV12-3 or TRBV12-4; no clear D gene. This CDR3 is built from 12 residues. The V end was cut by 6 bases, the J end by 6 bases, with 12 bases between. This CDR3 is CASSPDRGEQYF. In DNA, the CDR3 is TGTGCCAGCAGCCCGGACCGTGGCGAGCAGTACTTC.

The rearrangement joins TRBV25-1 to TRBJ1-2; maybe TRBD1 (6 bases). Germline V CDR1 and CDR2: MGHDK, SYGVNS. The CDR3 spans 13 residues. V lost 4 bases, J lost 6 bases, and 12 bases lay in between. The CDR3 DNA reads as TGTGCCAGCAGTGTAGGGGGGAGGGATGGCTACACCTTC. Its protein is CASSVGGRDGYTF.

This clone was seen once. At one end, the junction sequence differs from germline, possibly due to a read error. The V call is TRBV7-7, the J call TRBJ2-1; TRBD1 or TRBD2 may be the D gene (5 bases each). The germline V gene encodes CDR1 SSHAT and CDR2 FNYEAQ (reference sequence). CDR3 length: 14 residues. DNA for the CDR3: TGTGCTAGCAGCTTACCCGGGACCCTGGCGGAGCAGTTCTTC. This sequence encodes CASSLPGTLAEQFF.

This clone came up a few times. This chain joins TRBV4-3 and TRBJ2-7; 11 bases line up with TRBD2. The trim removed 0 bases at V and 3 bases at J, leaving 16 bases unmatched. The CDR3 totals 20 residues. Germline V lookup: CDR1 LGHNA, CDR2 YSLEER. CDR3: CASSQESPLGLAGVHYEQYF. The CDR3 DNA sequence: TGCGCCAGCAGCCAAGAATCGCCTTTAGGACTAGCGGGCGTACACTACGAGCAGTACTTC.

The genes are TRBV6-5 and TRBJ1-2; D gene unclear. CDR3 length: 14 residues. Trimming left V 7 bases short and J 8 bases short, with 20 bases between. The germline gives CDR1 MNHEY, CDR2 SVGAGI. CDR3 nucleotides: TGTGCCAGCACCGAATCGGGGAGATTGAAGGGCTACACCTTC. Translating gives CASTESGRLKGYTF.

This clone has just a few counts. This chain links TRBV2 with TRBJ2-7, with 7 bases aligning to TRBD1. CDR1 and CDR2 (germline): SNHLY, FYNNEI. The CDR3 length is 13 residues. V lost 10 bases and J lost 6; bases outside the gene matches: 12. For the CDR3, the DNA is TGTGCCACCCATTCCGGGACAGCCATCGAGCAGTACTTC. It translates to CATHSGTAIEQYF.

The V call is TRBV5-6, the J call TRBJ1-1; possibly TRBD1 for D (6 bases). V was shortened by 0 bases and J by 7 bases, with 10 bases between the two germline ends. Germline CDR1 SGHDT, CDR2 YYEEEE. The CDR3 has 13 residues. The CDR3 DNA is TGTGCCAGCAGCTTGGCACAGGGTAATGAAGCTTTCTTT. Its protein product is CASSLAQGNEAFF.

The chain employs TRBV15 and TRBJ1-1, with D tentatively TRBD1 (6 bases). CDR3 length: 14 residues. The ends were cut back, 7 bases at V and 0 bases at J, with 12 bases in the middle. Germline V gene sequence: CDR1 LNHNV, CDR2 YYDKDF (reference sequence). The CDR3 here is CATTKGGMNTEAFF. The CDR3 coding sequence is TGTGCCACCACAAAGGGGGGCATGAACACTGAAGCTTTCTTT.

The sample holds a few counts of this clone. The chain is built from TRBV10-3 and TRBJ2-1; 10 nucleotides align to TRBD2. There are 16 residues in the CDR3. After removal of 2 bases from V and 2 bases from J, the junction contained 3 bases not matched to a gene. Germline lookup yields CDR1 ENHRY and CDR2 SYGVKD. The CDR3 DNA is TGTGCCATCAGTGAGAGGACTAGCGGAACCTACAATGAGCAGTTCTTC. It is translated as CAISERTSGTYNEQFF.

The genes are TRBV10-1 and TRBJ1-1, with TRBD1 as a possible D gene (6 bases). Germline V lookup: CDR1 WNHNN, CDR2 SYGVQD (reference sequence). There are 13 residues in the CDR3. The V and J ends lost 6 bases and 5 bases respectively, with 13 bases between them. CDR3 residues: CASRAEGGTEAFF. The CDR3 DNA reads as TGCGCCAGCAGAGCCGAGGGGGGGACTGAAGCTTTCTTT.

This chain uses TRBV25-1 with TRBJ2-1; D may be TRBD2 (6 bases). Trimming stripped 2 bases from V and 4 bases from J, with 12 bases between. The germline CDR1 and CDR2 sequences are MGHDK and SYGVNS. The CDR3 is 15 residues long. CDR3 sequence reads: CASSEPGTEYNEQFF. The CDR3 region has the DNA TGTGCCAGCAGTGAACCCGGGACTGAGTACAATGAGCAGTTCTTC.

This chain joins TRBV7-6 and TRBJ1-5; D possibly corresponds to TRBD1 (5 bases). The CDR3 is made up of 15 amino acids. From germline, CDR1 is SGHVS and CDR2 FNYEAQ. V lost 5 bases to trimming and J lost 4 bases, with 15 bases between them. CDR3 sequence: CASSPWGGENQPQHF. The CDR3 region has the DNA TGTGCCAGCAGCCCCTGGGGGGGGGAAAATCAGCCCCAGCATTTT.

The chain couples TRBV20-1 to TRBJ2-3; a possible D gene is TRBD2 (5 bases). V was clipped by 4 bases and J by 5 bases, with 19 bases between them. The CDR3 consists of 15 residues. CDR1 and CDR2 (germline): DFQATT, SNEGSKA (reference sequence). This CDR3 is CSAIDRYEGKDTQYF. The CDR3 DNA follows: TGCAGTGCTATTGATCGGTACGAGGGCAAAGATACGCAGTATTTT.

This chain uses TRBV3-1 (or the pseudogene TRBV3-2) with TRBJ2-1; D unclear. The germline CDR1 and CDR2 sequences are LGHDT and YNNKEL (reference sequence). The CDR3 extends over 12 amino acids. V gave up 5 bases and J gave up 7 bases, with 9 bases separating them. Here the CDR3 reads CASSYLANEQFF. DNA of the CDR3: TGTGCCAGCAGCTACCTGGCGAATGAGCAGTTCTTC.

There are a few counts of this clone. This chain links TRBV5-1 with TRBJ1-1; D is perhaps TRBD1 (5 bases). Germline-derived CDR1 and CDR2 are SGHRS and YFSETQ. CDR3 size: 15 residues. Trimming left V 0 bases short and J 3 bases short, with 12 bases between. In DNA form, the CDR3 reads TGCGCCAGCAGCTTGGCGGGGCCGGGGTACACTGAAGCTTTCTTT. It specifies CASSLAGPGYTEAFF.

V is TRBV7-6 and J is TRBJ2-5, with a possible D match to TRBD2 (5 bases). V lost 5 bases and J lost 1, with 11 bases in between. Germline V gene lookup returns CDR1 SGHVS and CDR2 FNYEAQ. The CDR3 sequence is 14 residues long. In nucleotides, the CDR3 is TGTGCCAGCAGCGGGAGCGATGTCCAAGAGACCCAGTACTTC. Translating it yields CASSGSDVQETQYF.

This chain joins TRBV10-1 and TRBJ2-5; D might be TRBD1 or TRBD2, each matching 6 bases. This CDR3 has 14 residues. With 6 bases removed from V and 4 bases from J, the gap between germline ends came to 15 bases. The V gene's germline CDR1 is WNHNN and CDR2 SYGVQD (reference sequence). The CDR3 DNA is TGCGCCAGCAGCCTCCCGGGGGCGGGAGAGACCCAGTACTTC. Encoded protein: CASSLPGAGETQYF.

Comment on this clone: Other DNA sequences in this specimen translate into the identical CDR3. The V gene is TRBV27, the J gene TRBJ2-2; 9 bases map to TRBD2. CDR3 size: 18 residues. Germline V gene data show CDR1 as MNHEY and CDR2 as SMNVEV (reference sequence). After removal of 2 bases from V and 9 bases from J, the junction contained 16 bases not matched to a gene. CDR3 in DNA: TGTGCCAGCAGTTTAAGGCCGGGTGGGACTAGCTTACATCGGGAGCTGTTTTTT. As protein: CASSLRPGGTSLHRELFF.

The chain recombines TRBV7-9 with TRBJ2-7; D uncertain. V lost 3 bases, J lost 3 bases, and 6 bases lay in between. Germline CDR1 reads SEHNR; CDR2 reads FQNEAQ (reference sequence). The CDR3 has 12 residues. CDR3 sequence (DNA): TGTGCCAGCAGCTTTTTAGGCTACGAGCAGTACTTC. Protein product: CASSFLGYEQYF.

The chain employs TRBV7-9 and TRBJ2-2; D might be TRBD1 (5 bases). This CDR3 has 16 residues. Germline values: CDR1 SEHNR, CDR2 FQNEAQ (reference sequence). The ends were cut back, 2 bases at V and 1 base at J, with 11 bases in the middle. Written as DNA, the CDR3 is TGTGCCAGCAGCTTAAGGCGAACAGGGAACACCGGGGAGCTGTTTTTT. As protein: CASSLRRTGNTGELFF.

The V gene is TRBV4-3, the J gene TRBJ1-2, with a tentative D call TRBD1 (5 bases). The CDR3 runs 15 residues. Germline lookup yields CDR1 LGHNA and CDR2 YSLEER. V shed 1 base and J shed 8 bases, with 17 bases lying between them. CDR3 sequence reads: CASSQVMGHRWGYTF. The DNA for the CDR3 is TGCGCCAGCAGCCAAGTAATGGGCCACAGGTGGGGCTACACCTTC.

The count of this clone is one. The V and J genes are TRBV7-9 and TRBJ2-5, with 7 bases lining up with TRBD2. Germline CDR1 and CDR2: SEHNR and FQNEAQ (reference sequence). V shed 1 base, J shed 5 bases, and the junction held 4 bases outside the gene matches. The CDR3 is 14 amino acids. The chain's CDR3 is CASSLGVAGETQYF. In DNA form, the CDR3 reads TGTGCCAGCAGCTTAGGGGTAGCGGGCGAGACCCAGTACTTC. The full variable domain, its missing parts supplied by reference TRBV7-9 and TRBJ2-5, is DTGVSQNPRHKITKRGQNVTFRCDPISEHNRLYWYRQTLGQGPEFLTYFQNEAQLEKSRLLSDRFSAERPKGSFSTLEIQRTEQGDSAMYLCASSLGVAGETQYFGPGTRLLVL.